This T cell receptor (beta chain) is from a study of blood T cell repertoires in COVID-19. Study details: Whether acute or convalescent, the COVID-19 samples came from the United States, Italy and Spain.

Profiled with immunoSEQ multiplex PCR; TCRdb holds only in-frame clones, not every one. The repertoire includes 450,000 to 500,000 clones, 80% to 90% of them detected once, and approximately 3.2% sits in the top ten. Germline assignment: CDR1 SGHTA and CDR2 FQGNSA. This CDR3 has 16 residues. Trimming pared 4 bases from V and 2 bases from J, leaving 14 bases between. The sequence derives from a human donor in a cohort sampled during active COVID-19. This chain connects TRBV7-2 to TRBJ2-2; D may be TRBD1 (5 bases). Source material: peripheral blood. The CDR3 DNA sequence: TGTGCCAGCAGCTCAAGGGGTACAGGAAACACCGGGGAGCTGTTTTTT. It codes for CASSSRGTGNTGELFF. The complete variable domain, with remaining parts taken from reference TRBV7-2 and TRBJ2-2, reads GAGVSQSPSNKVTEKGKDVELRCDPISGHTALYWYRQSLGQGLEFLIYFQGNSAPDKSGLPSDRFSAERTGGSVSTLTIQRTQQEDSAVYLCASSSRGTGNTGELFFGEGSRLTVL.